Shown below are 18 T cell receptor beta chains from a single sample sequenced in a study of OX40 agonist ivuxolimab in advanced cancers. Repertoires were generated with immunoSEQ multiplex PCR, while TCRdb's copy carries only in-frame clones and drops some. The data contain about 68,000 clones, roughly 80% of them singletons. Source: CD4+ or CD8+ T cells sorted from blood, taken in a trial of the OX40 agonist ivuxolimab. All receptors come from an adult with an advanced solid tumor such as melanoma, head and neck, liver or kidney cancer.

The V and J genes are TRBV13 and TRBJ1-2, with a tentative D call TRBD1 (5 bases). The CDR3 spans 15 residues. The germline gives CDR1 PRHDT, CDR2 FYEKMQ (reference sequence). V lost 0 bases to trimming and J lost 3 bases, with 11 bases between them. CDR3 sequence (DNA): TGTGCCAGCAGCTTAGGGGGGAGGGACGACTATGGCTACACCTTC. Residues: CASSLGGRDDYGYTF.

This rearrangement joins TRBV11-3 to TRBJ2-1; D is perhaps TRBD2 (6 bases). The CDR3 is made up of 15 amino acids. Germline CDR1 and CDR2: SGHNT and YENEEA. V lost 2 bases and J lost 6, with 14 bases in between. CDR3 region: CASSLRGSGGNEQFF. The CDR3 DNA is TGTGCCAGCAGCTTAAGGGGCTCCGGGGGCAATGAGCAGTTCTTC.

This clone was counted between two and nine times. This chain uses TRBV10-3 with TRBJ1-2, with D maybe TRBD1 (6 bases). In germline, CDR1 is ENHRY, CDR2 SYGVKD. The CDR3 has 14 residues. V dropped 9 bases and J dropped 0 bases, with 14 bases sitting between them. Here the CDR3 reads CAISGTNSNYGYTF. In DNA, the CDR3 is TGTGCCATTTCCGGGACAAACTCTAACTATGGCTACACCTTC.

The gene calls are TRBV6-1 and TRBJ1-5; 8 nucleotides align to TRBD1. The CDR3 contains 14 residues. Germline V gene data show CDR1 as MNHNS and CDR2 as SASEGT. V dropped 9 bases and J dropped 6; count of bases not matched to a gene: 10. CDR3 region: CASCLGQGAQPQHF. In nucleotides, the CDR3 is TGTGCCAGTTGCCTTGGGCAGGGGGCTCAGCCCCAGCATTTT.

The rearrangement uses TRBV27 and TRBJ2-7; maybe TRBD2 (5 bases). In germline, CDR1 is MNHEY, CDR2 SMNVEV (reference sequence). CDR3 length: 14 residues. V gave up 5 bases and J gave up 1 base, with 12 bases separating them. Here the CDR3 reads CASSALPGSYEQYF. The CDR3 bases are TGTGCCAGCAGTGCCCTCCCGGGGTCCTACGAGCAGTACTTC.

This CDR3 is CASRLTQGYGYTF. CDR3 nucleotides: TGTGCCAGCAGACTAACACAGGGGTACGGCTACACCTTC. This chain links TRBV27 with TRBJ1-2; 7 nucleotides align to TRBD1. The germline V gene encodes CDR1 MNHEY and CDR2 SMNVEV (reference sequence). V was clipped by 6 bases and J by 8 bases; unmatched bases: 9. CDR3 size: 13 residues.

CDR3 sequence: CASSSTGGHYEQYF. The CDR3 coding sequence is TGTGCCAGCAGCTCAACGGGGGGGCATTACGAGCAGTACTTC. The genes are TRBV5-4 and TRBJ2-7; 8 nucleotides line up with TRBD2. The germline V gene has CDR1 SGHNT and CDR2 YYREEE (reference sequence). CDR3 length: 14 amino acids. The V segment lost 3 bases and the J segment 4 bases; nucleotides outside the gene matches: 6.

This sequence joins TRBV5-8 and TRBJ2-3; D gene uncertain. The CDR3 extends over 13 amino acids. The V end lost 0 bases, the J end lost 4 bases, and 6 bases lay between the germline ends. CDR1 is SGHTS, CDR2 YDEGEE, per germline. The CDR3 loop is CASSLVRSDTQYF. The DNA of the CDR3 is TGTGCCAGCAGCTTGGTGCGGTCAGATACGCAGTATTTT.

This chain uses TRBV14 with TRBJ1-2, with D unclear. The CDR3 length is 14 residues. The germline CDR1 and CDR2 sequences are SGHDN and FVKESK. The ends were cut back, 1 base at V and 3 bases at J, with 9 bases in the middle. CDR3 sequence reads: CASSQGALDYGYTF. In DNA form, the CDR3 reads TGTGCCAGCAGCCAAGGCGCCTTAGACTATGGCTACACCTTC.

The J gene is TRBJ1-1, the V gene TRBV6-5; 7 bases are shared with TRBD1. This CDR3 spans 11 amino acids. CDR1 MNHEY and CDR2 SVGAGI come from the germline V gene. The CDR3 reads CAIGGRTEAFF. CDR3 DNA sequence: TGTGCTATAGGGGGCCGCACTGAAGCTTTCTTT.

The CDR3 sequence is CASSWEISSGANVLTF. In DNA, the CDR3 is TGTGCCAGCAGTTGGGAAATAAGCTCTGGGGCCAACGTCCTGACTTTC. This chain joins TRBV6-5 and TRBJ2-6, with D unclear. The V gene lost 4 bases and the J gene lost 0 bases, with 10 bases spanning the gap. The CDR3 extends over 16 amino acids. Germline-derived CDR1 and CDR2 are MNHEY and SVGAGI.

The rearrangement joins TRBV27 to TRBJ2-7; TRBD1 is a possible D gene (5 bases). CDR1 and CDR2 from the germline V gene are MNHEY and SMNVEV (reference sequence). V lost 6 bases and J lost 3, with 21 bases in between. This CDR3 contains 16 residues. CDR3 in DNA: TGTGCCAGCAGCAAAAATAACAGGTTGTTCATCTACGAGCAGTACTTC. Protein: CASSKNNRLFIYEQYF.

The V gene is TRBV5-5, the J gene TRBJ2-2; unclear D gene. The ends were cut back, 1 base at V and 3 bases at J, with 4 bases in the middle. Germline V gene data show CDR1 as SGHKS and CDR2 as YYEKEE (reference sequence). The CDR3 extends over 13 amino acids. CDR3 sequence (DNA): TGTGCCAGCAGCTTGTATGACACCGGGGAGCTGTTTTTT. The encoded protein is CASSLYDTGELFF.

This rearrangement joins TRBV19 to TRBJ1-1; D not certain. CDR1 and CDR2 from the germline V gene are LNHDA and SQIVND (reference sequence). The CDR3 totals 13 residues. The V and J ends lost 2 bases and 1 base respectively, with 5 bases between them. This chain's CDR3 is CASSIRANTEAFF. CDR3 bases: TGTGCCAGTAGTATAAGGGCGAACACTGAAGCTTTCTTT. The full variable domain, rest sourced from reference TRBV19 and TRBJ1-1, is DGGITQSPKYLFRKEGQNVTLSCEQNLNHDAMYWYRQDPGQGLRLIYYSQIVNDFQKGDIAEGYSVSREKKESFPLTVTSAQKNPTAFYLCASSIRANTEAFFGQGTRLTVV.

This chain connects TRBV7-9 to TRBJ1-3; the D gene is possibly TRBD1 (5 bases). The V end lost 1 base, the J end lost 7 bases, and 8 bases lay between the germline ends. CDR1 and CDR2 (germline): SEHNR, FQNEAQ (reference sequence). This CDR3 has 13 residues. The CDR3 DNA reads TGTGCCAGCAGCTTAGGGGGACCTAACACCATATATTTT. Its translation is CASSLGGPNTIYF.

The genes are TRBV6-5 and TRBJ1-2; the match to TRBD1 covers 9 bases. In germline, CDR1 is MNHEY, CDR2 SVGAGI. V was clipped by 6 bases and J by 2 bases; unmatched bases: 7. The CDR3 is 15 residues long. CDR3 sequence reads: CASSGDRVGNYGYTF. In DNA, the CDR3 is TGTGCCAGCAGCGGGGACAGGGTCGGCAACTATGGCTACACCTTC.

V is TRBV5-1 and J is TRBJ2-7, with unresolved D. Germline-derived CDR1 and CDR2 are SGHRS and YFSETQ. The CDR3 contains 14 residues. Trimming pared 2 bases from V and 0 bases from J, leaving 9 bases between. CDR3 DNA: TGCGCCAGCAGCTTTGGGCAGTCCTCCTACGAGCAGTACTTC. It encodes CASSFGQSSYEQYF.

V gene TRBV18 combines with J gene TRBJ1-2, with unresolved D. V lost 3 bases to trimming and J lost 6 bases, with 14 bases between them. Germline CDR1 is KGHSH and CDR2 is LQKENI. The CDR3 consists of 14 residues. CDR3 loop: CASSPPLVGNGYTF. CDR3 bases: TGTGCCAGCTCACCCCCTCTGGTAGGGAATGGCTACACCTTC. The full variable domain, completed using reference TRBV18 and TRBJ1-2, is NAGVMQNPRHLVRRRGQEARLRCSPMKGHSHVYWYRQLPEEGLKFMVYLQKENIIDESGMPKERFSAEFPKEGPSILRIQQVVRGDSAAYFCASSPPLVGNGYTFGSGTRLTVV.